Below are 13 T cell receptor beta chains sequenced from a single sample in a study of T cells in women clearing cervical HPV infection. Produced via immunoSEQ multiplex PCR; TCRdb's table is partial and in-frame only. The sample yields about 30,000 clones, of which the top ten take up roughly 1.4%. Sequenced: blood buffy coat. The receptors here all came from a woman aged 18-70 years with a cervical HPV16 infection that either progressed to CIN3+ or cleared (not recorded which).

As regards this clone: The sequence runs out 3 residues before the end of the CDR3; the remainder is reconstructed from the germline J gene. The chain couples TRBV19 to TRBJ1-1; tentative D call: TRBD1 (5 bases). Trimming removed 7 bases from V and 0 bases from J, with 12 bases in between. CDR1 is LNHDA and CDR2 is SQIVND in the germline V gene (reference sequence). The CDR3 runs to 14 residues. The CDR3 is CASKRGGVNTEAFF. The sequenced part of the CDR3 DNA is TGTGCCAGTAAGCGGGGCGGAGTGAACACTGAA. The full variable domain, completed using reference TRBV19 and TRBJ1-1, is DGGITQSPKYLFRKEGQNVTLSCEQNLNHDAMYWYRQDPGQGLRLIYYSQIVNDFQKGDIAEGYSVSREKKESFPLTVTSAQKNPTAFYLCASKRGGVNTEAFFGQGTRLTVV.

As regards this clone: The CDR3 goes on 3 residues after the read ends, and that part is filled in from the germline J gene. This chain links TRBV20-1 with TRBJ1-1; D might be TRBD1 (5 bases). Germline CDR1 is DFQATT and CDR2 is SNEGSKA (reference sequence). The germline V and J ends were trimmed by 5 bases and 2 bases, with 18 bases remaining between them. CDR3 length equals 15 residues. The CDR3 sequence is CSAPPLRGFNTEAFF. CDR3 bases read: TGCAGTGCTCCTCCCCTGAGGGGATTCAACACTGAA.

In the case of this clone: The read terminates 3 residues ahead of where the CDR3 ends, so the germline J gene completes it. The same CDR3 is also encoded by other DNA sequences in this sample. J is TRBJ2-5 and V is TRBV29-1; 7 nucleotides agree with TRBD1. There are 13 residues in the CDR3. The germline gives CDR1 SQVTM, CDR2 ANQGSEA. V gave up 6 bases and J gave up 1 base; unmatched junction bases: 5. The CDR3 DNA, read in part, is TGCAGCGTGGCGGACAGGTTCCAAGAGACC. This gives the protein CSVADRFQET. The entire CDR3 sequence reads CSVADRFQETQYF.

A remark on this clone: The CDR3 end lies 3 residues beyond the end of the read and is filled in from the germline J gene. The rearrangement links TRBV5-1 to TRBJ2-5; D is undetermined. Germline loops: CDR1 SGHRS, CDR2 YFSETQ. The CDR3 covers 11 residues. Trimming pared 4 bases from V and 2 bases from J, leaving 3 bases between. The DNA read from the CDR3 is TGCGCCAGCAGCCAGCAAGAGACC. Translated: CASSQQET. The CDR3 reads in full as CASSQQETQYF.

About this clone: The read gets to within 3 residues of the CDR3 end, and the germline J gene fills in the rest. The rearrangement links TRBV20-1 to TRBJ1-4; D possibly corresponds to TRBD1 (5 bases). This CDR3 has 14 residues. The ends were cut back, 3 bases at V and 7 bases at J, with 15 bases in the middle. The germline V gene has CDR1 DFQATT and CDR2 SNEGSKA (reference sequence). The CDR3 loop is CSASEPGKGEKLFF. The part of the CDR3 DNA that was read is TGCAGTGCTAGTGAGCCAGGGAAGGGTGAAAAA.

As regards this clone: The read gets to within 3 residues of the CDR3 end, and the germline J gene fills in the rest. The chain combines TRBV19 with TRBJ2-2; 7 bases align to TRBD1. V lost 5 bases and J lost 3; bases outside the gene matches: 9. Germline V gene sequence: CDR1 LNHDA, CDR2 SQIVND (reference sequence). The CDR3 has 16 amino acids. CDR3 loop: CASSQSWDRYTGELFF. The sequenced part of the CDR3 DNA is TGTGCCAGTAGTCAAAGTTGGGACAGATACACCGGGGAG.

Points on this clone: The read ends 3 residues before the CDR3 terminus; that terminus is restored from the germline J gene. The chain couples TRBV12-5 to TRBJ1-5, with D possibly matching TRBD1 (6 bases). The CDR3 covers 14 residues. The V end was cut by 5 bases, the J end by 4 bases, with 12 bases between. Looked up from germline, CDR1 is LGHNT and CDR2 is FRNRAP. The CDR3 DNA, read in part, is TGTGCTAGTGGTCCCGGGACACCAAATCAGCCC. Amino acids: CASGPGTPNQP. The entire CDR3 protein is CASGPGTPNQPQHF.

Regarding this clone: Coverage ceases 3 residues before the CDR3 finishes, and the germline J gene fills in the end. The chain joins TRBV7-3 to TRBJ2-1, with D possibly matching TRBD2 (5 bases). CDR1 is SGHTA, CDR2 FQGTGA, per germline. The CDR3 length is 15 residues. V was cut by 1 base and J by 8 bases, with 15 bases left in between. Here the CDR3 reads CASSLIGSSGDEQFF. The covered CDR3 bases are TGTGCCAGCAGCTTAATTGGTTCCAGCGGAGATGAG.

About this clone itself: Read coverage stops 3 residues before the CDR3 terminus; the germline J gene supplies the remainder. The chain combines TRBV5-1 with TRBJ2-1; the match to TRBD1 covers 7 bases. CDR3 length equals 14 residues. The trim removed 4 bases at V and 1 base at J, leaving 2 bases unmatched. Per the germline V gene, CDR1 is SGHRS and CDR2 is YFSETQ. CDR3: CASSPDRSYNEQFF. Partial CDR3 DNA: TGCGCCAGCAGCCCGGACAGGTCCTACAATGAG.

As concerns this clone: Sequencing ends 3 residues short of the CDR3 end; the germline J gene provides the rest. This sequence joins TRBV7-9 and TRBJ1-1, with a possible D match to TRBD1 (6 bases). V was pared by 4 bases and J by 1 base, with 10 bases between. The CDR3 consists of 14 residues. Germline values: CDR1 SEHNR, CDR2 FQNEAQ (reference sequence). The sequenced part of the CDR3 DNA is TGTGCCAGCAGCTATCAGGGGAAGAACACTGAA. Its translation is CASSYQGKNTE. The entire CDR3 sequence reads CASSYQGKNTEAFF.

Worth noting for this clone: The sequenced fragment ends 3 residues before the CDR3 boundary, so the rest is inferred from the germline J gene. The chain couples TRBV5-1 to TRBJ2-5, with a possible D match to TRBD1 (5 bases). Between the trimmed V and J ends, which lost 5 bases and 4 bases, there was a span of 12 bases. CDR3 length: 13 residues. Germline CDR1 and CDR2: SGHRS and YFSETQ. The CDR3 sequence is CASSPTGRETQYF. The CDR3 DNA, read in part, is TGCGCCAGCAGTCCAACAGGTCGAGAGACC.

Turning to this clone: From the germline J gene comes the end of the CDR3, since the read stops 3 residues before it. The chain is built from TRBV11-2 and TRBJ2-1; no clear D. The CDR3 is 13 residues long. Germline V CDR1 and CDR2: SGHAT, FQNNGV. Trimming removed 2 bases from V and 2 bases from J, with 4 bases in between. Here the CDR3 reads CASSLNTYNEQFF. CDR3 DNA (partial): TGTGCCAGCAGCTTAAATACCTACAATGAG.

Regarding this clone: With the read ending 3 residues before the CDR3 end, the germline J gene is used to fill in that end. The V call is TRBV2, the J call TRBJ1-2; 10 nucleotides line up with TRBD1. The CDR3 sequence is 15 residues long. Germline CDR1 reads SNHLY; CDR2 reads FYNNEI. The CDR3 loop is CASSRTGGYQETYTF. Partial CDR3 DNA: TGTGCCAGCAGTAGGACAGGGGGTTATCAAGAGACC.